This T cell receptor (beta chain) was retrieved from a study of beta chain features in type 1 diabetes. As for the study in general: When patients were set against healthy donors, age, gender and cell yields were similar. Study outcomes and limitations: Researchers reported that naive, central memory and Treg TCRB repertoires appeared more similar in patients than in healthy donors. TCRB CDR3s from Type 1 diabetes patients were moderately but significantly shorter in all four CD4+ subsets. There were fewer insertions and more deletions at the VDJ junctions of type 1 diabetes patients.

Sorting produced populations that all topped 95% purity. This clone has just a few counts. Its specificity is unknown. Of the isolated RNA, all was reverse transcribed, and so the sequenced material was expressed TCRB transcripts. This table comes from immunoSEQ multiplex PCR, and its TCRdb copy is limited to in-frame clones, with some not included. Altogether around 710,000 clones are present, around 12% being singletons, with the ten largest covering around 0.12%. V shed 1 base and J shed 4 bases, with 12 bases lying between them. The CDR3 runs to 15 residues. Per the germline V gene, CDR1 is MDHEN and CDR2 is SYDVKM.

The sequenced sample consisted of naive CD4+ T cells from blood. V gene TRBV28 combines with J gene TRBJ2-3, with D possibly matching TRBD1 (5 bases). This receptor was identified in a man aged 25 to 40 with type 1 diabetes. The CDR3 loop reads CASSLLGVQADTQYF. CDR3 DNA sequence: TGTGCCAGCAGTTTATTAGGGGTTCAGGCAGATACGCAGTATTTT. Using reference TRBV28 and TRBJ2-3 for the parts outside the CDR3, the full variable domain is DVKVTQSSRYLVKRTGEKVFLECVQDMDHENMFWYRQDPGLGLRLIYFSYDVKMKEKGDIPEGYSVSREKKERFSLILESASTNQTSMYLCASSLLGVQADTQYFGPGTRLTVL.